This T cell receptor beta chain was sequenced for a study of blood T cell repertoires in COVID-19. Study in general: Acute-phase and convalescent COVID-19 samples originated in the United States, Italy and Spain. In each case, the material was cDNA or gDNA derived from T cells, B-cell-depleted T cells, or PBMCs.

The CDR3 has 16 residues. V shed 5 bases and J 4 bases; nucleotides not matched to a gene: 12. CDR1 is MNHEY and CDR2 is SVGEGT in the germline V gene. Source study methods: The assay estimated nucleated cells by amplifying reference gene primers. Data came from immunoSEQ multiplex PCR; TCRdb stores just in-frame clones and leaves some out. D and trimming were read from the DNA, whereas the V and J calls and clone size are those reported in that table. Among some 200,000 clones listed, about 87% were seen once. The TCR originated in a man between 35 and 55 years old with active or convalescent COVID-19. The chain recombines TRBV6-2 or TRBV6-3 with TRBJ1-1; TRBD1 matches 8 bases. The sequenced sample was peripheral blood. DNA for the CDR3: TGTGCCAGCAGTCGAGTGGACAGGGTGTTGACCACTGAAGCTTTCTTT. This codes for CASSRVDRVLTTEAFF.